This T cell receptor (beta chain) was obtained from a study of T cells in Graves' hyperthyroidism and ophthalmopathy. In the study overall: Any treatment followed the collection of peripheral blood at initial diagnosis. Study-level points and caveats: Within blood appeared most thyroid clonotypes that had expanded above 0.001. Ophthalmopathy was predicted by the model a median of approximately 6 months ahead of onset.

In its sample, this clonotype was seen many times. Its antigen remains unknown. The CDR3 contains 17 residues. CDR1 and CDR2 (germline): LGHDT, YNNKEL (reference sequence). The junction had 9 bases not matched to a gene; V was cut back by 0 bases and J by 3 bases. Ophthalmopathy cases scored 3 or more on the Clinical Activity Score and 4 or more on NOSPECS grade, with duration below 3 months. RNA transcripts were the template for amplifying TCR beta CDR3 regions. In the first-round RT-PCR of the TCR CDR3, the HTBI primer set was used. TCRdb re-called the multiplex PCR reads through MiXCR, storing one row per CDR3 protein. The profile covers roughly 400,000 distinct CDR3 sequences, with over 12% appearing a single time and 25% to 30% taken by the ten largest.

The chain joins TRBV3-1 to TRBJ2-7; TRBD2 matches 9 bases. The clonotype originates from a man between 45 and 60 years old with Graves' ophthalmopathy. Sequenced input: blood. CDR3 loop: CASSQDLSSGSFYEQYF. The CDR3 DNA follows: TGTGCCAGCAGCCAAGATTTGAGTAGCGGGAGTTTCTACGAGCAGTACTTC.